These 13 T cell receptor beta chains share one sample of origin, sequenced in a study of blood T cell repertoires in COVID-19. TCRdb's table, derived via immunoSEQ multiplex PCR, lists solely in-frame clones and lacks some. The profile shows 150,000 to 200,000 clones, just over 90% of them singletons. The sample comprised peripheral blood. These receptors were taken from a man aged 18 to 30 with acute or convalescent COVID-19.

The chain joins TRBV6-4 to TRBJ1-6; maybe TRBD1 (6 bases). The V and J ends lost 6 bases and 5 bases respectively, with 11 bases between them. The CDR3 has 14 residues. Germline CDR1 reads MRHNA; CDR2 reads SNTAGT. The chain's CDR3 is CASRADRNNSPLHF. The CDR3, as DNA: TGTGCCAGCAGGGCTGACAGGAATAATTCACCCCTCCACTTT.

The rearrangement links TRBV11-2 to TRBJ1-1; perhaps TRBD1 as D (6 bases). CDR1 SGHAT and CDR2 FQNNGV come from the germline V gene. The CDR3 loop spans 17 amino acids. Between the trimmed V and J ends, which lost 5 bases and 1 base, there was a span of 20 bases. CDR3 sequence reads: CASSHGRDGGPNTEAFF. The CDR3 DNA sequence: TGTGCCAGCAGCCATGGACGGGACGGGGGGCCGAACACTGAAGCTTTCTTT.

The rearrangement uses TRBV6-1 and TRBJ1-3; D remains ambiguous. CDR1 MNHNS and CDR2 SASEGT come from the germline V gene. The CDR3 extends over 16 amino acids. The V gene lost 0 bases and the J gene lost 0 bases, with 9 bases spanning the gap. The CDR3 DNA reads TGTGCCAGCAGTGAAGCCTGGGAGGCCTCTGGAAACACCATATATTTT. This sequence encodes CASSEAWEASGNTIYF.

V is TRBV6-5 and J is TRBJ2-7; TRBD1 aligns across 8 bases. The V gene's germline CDR1 is MNHEY and CDR2 SVGAGI. The V and J ends lost 7 bases and 1 base, in that order; junction bases with no gene match: 6. The CDR3 spans 14 residues. CDR3 residues: CASKRQGRSYEQYF. CDR3 nucleotide sequence: TGTGCCAGCAAGCGACAGGGGAGGTCCTACGAGCAGTACTTC.

The rearrangement joins TRBV5-1 to TRBJ2-3, with D possibly matching TRBD2 (6 bases). This CDR3 is built from 18 residues. V lost 0 bases, J lost 1 base, and 18 bases lay in between. Germline V gene lookup returns CDR1 SGHRS and CDR2 YFSETQ. The chain's CDR3 is CASSLAFAGSGGTDTQYF. The CDR3 nucleotides read TGCGCCAGCAGCTTGGCGTTCGCGGGTAGCGGCGGCACAGATACGCAGTATTTT.

This CDR3 is CATSASETGWRGGYTF. The CDR3 DNA follows: TGTGCCACCAGTGCCTCAGAGACAGGGTGGCGGGGTGGCTACACCTTC. The chain employs TRBV24-1 and TRBJ1-2, with 7 bases matching TRBD1. Germline V gene sequence: CDR1 KGHDR, CDR2 SFDVKD. V lost 5 bases to trimming and J lost 7 bases; unmatched junction nucleotides: 15. The CDR3 totals 16 residues.

The chain combines TRBV18 with TRBJ2-2; 7 nucleotides agree with TRBD1. The CDR3 is made up of 16 amino acids. Per the germline V gene, CDR1 is KGHSH and CDR2 is LQKENI. V dropped 2 bases and J dropped 0; count of bases not matched to a gene: 3. The CDR3 here is CASSPTRGPNTGELFF. DNA of the CDR3: TGTGCCAGCTCACCAACGAGGGGGCCGAACACCGGGGAGCTGTTTTTT.

The chain links TRBV5-1 to TRBJ2-1; D is perhaps TRBD1 (5 bases). Germline lookup yields CDR1 SGHRS and CDR2 YFSETQ. V was pared by 0 bases and J by 4 bases, with 11 bases between. CDR3 length: 15 amino acids. For the CDR3, the DNA is TGCGCCAGCAGCTTGGGACAGTTCGTGTACAATGAGCAGTTCTTC. It specifies CASSLGQFVYNEQFF.

The V call is TRBV27, the J call TRBJ1-4; the match to TRBD1 covers 8 bases. Germline V gene sequence: CDR1 MNHEY, CDR2 SMNVEV (reference sequence). The CDR3 consists of 15 residues. J lost 8 bases, V lost 0 bases, and 5 bases had no gene match. Here the CDR3 reads CASSLSAGGREKLFF. The CDR3 nucleotides read TGTGCCAGCAGTTTATCGGCAGGGGGCAGGGAAAAACTGTTTTTT. Complete variable domain (other parts from reference TRBV27 and TRBJ1-4): EAQVTQNPRYLITVTGKKLTVTCSQNMNHEYMSWYRQDPGLGLRQIYYSMNVEVTDKGDVPEGYKVSRKEKRNFPLILESPSPNQTSLYFCASSLSAGGREKLFFGSGTQLSVL.

The V call is TRBV7-9, the J call TRBJ1-6; D ambiguous. The germline V and J ends were trimmed by 5 bases and 9 bases, with 23 bases remaining between them. This CDR3 contains 17 residues. Germline CDR1 is SEHNR and CDR2 is FQNEAQ (reference sequence). CDR3 nucleotides: TGTGCCAGCAGCCCGACCGCGGGCGGTGGGCCTGGTTCACCCCTCCACTTT. It translates to CASSPTAGGGPGSPLHF.

The CDR3 DNA is TGTGCCAGCAGCAATAGGGCTCCAGTCGGAGGGGAGACCCAGTACTTC. This gives the protein CASSNRAPVGGETQYF. V gene TRBV14 combines with J gene TRBJ2-5; D perhaps matches TRBD2 (6 bases). V shed 5 bases and J shed 5 bases, with 21 bases lying between them. The CDR3 is 16 residues long. Germline V gene sequence: CDR1 SGHDN, CDR2 FVKESK. Filled out from reference TRBV14 and TRBJ2-5, the complete variable domain reads EAGVTQFPSHSVIEKGQTVTLRCDPISGHDNLYWYRRVMGKEIKFLLHFVKESKQDESGMPNNRFLAERTGGTYSTLKVQPAELEDSGVYFCASSNRAPVGGETQYFGPGTRLLVL.

The gene calls are TRBV6-5 and TRBJ1-1, with D possibly TRBD1 on 5 matching bases. The V end lost 6 bases, the J end lost 4 bases, and 12 bases lay between the germline ends. This CDR3 comprises 13 residues. CDR1 and CDR2 (germline): MNHEY, SVGAGI. CDR3 DNA sequence: TGTGCCAGCAGCCCCAGGAGGGGCACTGAAGCTTTCTTT. Its translation: CASSPRRGTEAFF.

The chain combines TRBV5-1 with TRBJ2-7; 8 bases are shared with TRBD2. V shed 5 bases, J shed 0 bases, and the junction held 7 bases outside the gene matches. The length of the CDR3 is 15 residues. The germline gives CDR1 SGHRS, CDR2 YFSETQ. The CDR3 DNA reads as TGCGCCAGCAGTTTTAGCGGGGTGACCTCCTACGAGCAGTACTTC. This translates into CASSFSGVTSYEQYF.